This section outlines one T cell receptor (beta chain) sequence together with its context. Its specificity is unknown. The sample originates from a study of blood T cells in healthy people across ages. This CDR3 is 14 amino acids long. Per germline, CDR1 LGHNA and CDR2 YSLEER. With 4 bases removed from V and 9 bases from J, the gap between germline ends came to 18 bases. Findings and caveats of the study: Getting older went along with TCR beta diversity per million T cells dropping roughly linearly. The percentage of naive T cells correlated strongly with TCR beta diversity.

Combining a sample-barcoded 5' primer with a J-beta primer mix, a second PCR ran for 7 to 11 cycles. MiXCR was run by TCRdb on the 5' RACE reads, yielding one entry per CDR3 protein. This table holds over a million distinct CDR3 sequences, roughly 60% found once. Material: blood. The clonotype originates from a young man in good health. V and J are TRBV4-3 and TRBJ1-1; the D is unclear. The CDR3 protein is CASSPRSNGQQAFF. The CDR3 coding sequence is TGCGCCAGCAGCCCCCGATCGAACGGCCAACAAGCTTTCTTT.